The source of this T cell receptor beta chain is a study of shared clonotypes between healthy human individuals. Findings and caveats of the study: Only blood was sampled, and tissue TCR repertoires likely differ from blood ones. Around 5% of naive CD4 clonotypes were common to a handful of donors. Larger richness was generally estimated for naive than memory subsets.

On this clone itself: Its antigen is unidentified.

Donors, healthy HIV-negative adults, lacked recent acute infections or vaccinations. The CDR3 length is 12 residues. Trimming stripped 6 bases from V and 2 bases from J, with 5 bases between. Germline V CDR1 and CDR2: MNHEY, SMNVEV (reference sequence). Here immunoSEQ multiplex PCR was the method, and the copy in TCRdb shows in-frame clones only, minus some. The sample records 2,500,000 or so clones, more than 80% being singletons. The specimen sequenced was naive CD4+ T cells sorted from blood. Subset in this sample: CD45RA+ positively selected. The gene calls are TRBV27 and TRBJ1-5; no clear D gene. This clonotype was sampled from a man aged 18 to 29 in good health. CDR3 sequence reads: CASRNGNQPQHF. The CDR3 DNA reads TGTGCCAGCAGAAACGGCAATCAGCCCCAGCATTTT.